This entry lists 31 T cell receptor beta chains sequenced from one sample in a study of Ad26.COV2.S vaccination and SARS-CoV-2 variants. The data were produced by immunoSEQ multiplex PCR, yet TCRdb's version contains in-frame clones alone and is incomplete. The data show some 420,000 clones, roughly 88% seen once. Treatment reported: approximately 18 received Ad26.COV2.S at low or high dose, single or two shots; about 5 received placebo; per-sample allocation not given. Repertoires come from day 63 after the first vaccine or placebo injection. The sample in question was peripheral blood, obtained in a trial of Ad26.COV2.S vaccine versus placebo. The origin of the receptors is a person aged 18-60 years who received the Ad26.COV2.S COVID-19 vaccine or a placebo.

In this sample, this clone turned up once. The rearrangement uses TRBV18 and TRBJ1-1; D uncertain. This CDR3 has 12 amino acids. Trimming removed 4 bases from V and 1 base from J, with 4 bases in between. The germline V gene has CDR1 KGHSH and CDR2 LQKENI. CDR3 nucleotides: TGTGCCAGCTCACGTGCGAACACTGAAGCTTTCTTT. Its translation is CASSRANTEAFF. Drawing the rest from reference TRBV18 and TRBJ1-1, the complete variable domain is NAGVMQNPRHLVRRRGQEARLRCSPMKGHSHVYWYRQLPEEGLKFMVYLQKENIIDESGMPKERFSAEFPKEGPSILRIQQVVRGDSAAYFCASSRANTEAFFGQGTRLTVV.

This chain joins TRBV19 and TRBJ1-1, with D perhaps matching TRBD1 (6 bases). Germline-derived CDR1 and CDR2 are LNHDA and SQIVND (reference sequence). V was clipped by 3 bases and J by 1 base, with 12 bases between them. CDR3 length: 15 amino acids. This chain's CDR3 is CASSMMSTGNTEAFF. The CDR3 DNA is TGTGCCAGTAGTATGATGTCGACAGGGAACACTGAAGCTTTCTTT. The full variable domain, rest sourced from reference TRBV19 and TRBJ1-1, is DGGITQSPKYLFRKEGQNVTLSCEQNLNHDAMYWYRQDPGQGLRLIYYSQIVNDFQKGDIAEGYSVSREKKESFPLTVTSAQKNPTAFYLCASSMMSTGNTEAFFGQGTRLTVV.

This rearrangement joins TRBV4-1 to TRBJ1-2, with D maybe TRBD1 (6 bases). V was cut by 4 bases and J by 3 bases, with 12 bases left in between. Germline loops: CDR1 MGHRA, CDR2 YSYEKL. The CDR3 sequence is 14 residues long. The CDR3 is CASSRPGTHYGYTF. CDR3 coding DNA: TGCGCCAGCAGCCGCCCCGGGACACACTATGGCTACACCTTC.

V usage is TRBV6-2 or TRBV6-3 and J usage is TRBJ2-2; no reliable D call. The CDR3 consists of 14 residues. CDR1 is MNHEY, CDR2 SVGEGT, per germline. V was shortened by 5 bases and J by 2 bases, with 9 bases between the two germline ends. CDR3 protein: CASSQAPNTGELFF. CDR3 DNA sequence: TGTGCCAGCAGTCAAGCCCCCAACACCGGGGAGCTGTTTTTT.

The CDR3 DNA sequence: TGTGCCAGCAGCGAAGGACAGGGGACTTACTATGGCTACACCTTC. This translates into CASSEGQGTYYGYTF. The chain joins TRBV6-2 or TRBV6-3 to TRBJ1-2, with TRBD1 identical over 9 bases. The CDR3 is made up of 15 amino acids. V dropped 6 bases and J dropped 3; count of bases not matched to a gene: 8. Per the germline V gene, CDR1 is MNHEY and CDR2 is SVGEGT.

The chain combines TRBV4-3 with TRBJ2-1; D not certain. Germline values: CDR1 LGHNA, CDR2 YSLEER. Trimming took 4 bases from V and 9 from J, leaving 19 bases between them. CDR3 length: 15 residues. The CDR3 region is CASSLGATVLGEQFF. CDR3 DNA sequence: TGCGCCAGCAGCCTGGGCGCGACGGTTCTTGGTGAGCAGTTCTTC.

This clone was recorded only once. This chain connects TRBV6-2 or TRBV6-3 to TRBJ1-2, with D maybe TRBD1 (5 bases). Germline V CDR1 and CDR2: MNHEY, SVGEGT. Trimming left V 2 bases short and J 7 bases short, with 17 bases between. CDR3 length: 15 residues. The CDR3, as DNA: TGTGCCAGCAGTTACAGTATCAGGGAAGCGGCTGGCTACACCTTC. Protein: CASSYSIREAAGYTF.

The chain recombines TRBV4-1 with TRBJ2-3, with 10 bases aligning to TRBD2. Germline CDR1 MGHRA, CDR2 YSYEKL. J was trimmed by 2 bases and V by 1 base; bases with no gene match: 9. The CDR3 has 18 residues. CDR3 DNA: TGCGCCAGCAGCCAAGCTGGTGGACTAGCGGACCTCACAGATACGCAGTATTTT. It is translated as CASSQAGGLADLTDTQYF.

The chain uses TRBV2 and TRBJ1-3, with TRBD1 identical over 9 bases. J was trimmed by 4 bases and V by 2 bases; bases with no gene match: 3. The CDR3 runs to 15 residues. Germline V gene sequence: CDR1 SNHLY, CDR2 FYNNEI. The CDR3 coding sequence is TGTGCCAGCAGTGAACTGGGACAGGGCGGAAACACCATATATTTT. Amino acid sequence: CASSELGQGGNTIYF.

This clone has just a few counts. This chain links TRBV4-1 with TRBJ2-2; no reliable D call. The CDR3 is made up of 15 amino acids. Trimming removed 7 bases from V and 10 bases from J, with 22 bases in between. Germline V gives CDR1 MGHRA, CDR2 YSYEKL. CDR3 DNA sequence: TGCGCCAGCACGTCTTTACCGGGCTCCAAGGAGGAGCTGTTTTTT. It is translated as CASTSLPGSKEELFF.

V is TRBV4-1 and J is TRBJ1-6; 7 bases match TRBD1. V lost 0 bases, J lost 7 bases, and 3 bases stayed unmatched. The CDR3 runs to 15 residues. In germline, CDR1 is MGHRA, CDR2 YSYEKL. CDR3 nucleotides: TGCGCCAGCAGCCAAGATGACAGGGACAATTCACCCCTCCACTTT. Encoded protein: CASSQDDRDNSPLHF.

V gene TRBV7-3 combines with J gene TRBJ2-1; D possibly matches TRBD1 or TRBD2 (6 bases each). There are 15 residues in the CDR3. V was cut by 5 bases and J by 7 bases, with 18 bases left in between. Germline lookup yields CDR1 SGHTA and CDR2 FQGTGA. The CDR3 DNA sequence: TGTGCCAGCAGCCCCCCTGGGGGGCTCCTGAATGAGCAGTTCTTC. It specifies CASSPPGGLLNEQFF.

V usage is TRBV28 and J usage is TRBJ2-7; perhaps D is TRBD1 or TRBD2 (5 bases each). From germline, CDR1 is MDHEN and CDR2 SYDVKM. The germline V and J ends were trimmed by 9 bases and 3 bases, with 15 bases remaining between them. This CDR3 region has 13 residues. The CDR3 here is CASDPGRNYEQYF. CDR3 nucleotides: TGTGCCAGTGATCCGGGACGAAACTACGAGCAGTACTTC.

The sample holds one count of this clone. The gene calls are TRBV4-2 and TRBJ1-6; no reliable D call. V lost 0 bases to trimming and J lost 8 bases, with 8 bases between them. CDR3 length: 14 residues. Germline assignment: CDR1 LGHNA and CDR2 YNFKEQ. In DNA form, the CDR3 reads TGTGCCAGCAGCCAAGATAGACGAGATTCACCCCTCCACTTT. It yields the protein CASSQDRRDSPLHF.

The V gene is TRBV25-1, the J gene TRBJ2-6; perhaps TRBD1 as D (7 bases). This CDR3 comprises 17 residues. Between the trimmed V and J ends, which lost 4 bases and 2 bases, there was a span of 15 bases. Germline V lookup: CDR1 MGHDK, CDR2 SYGVNS. CDR3 amino acids: CASSVMEGAAGANVLTF. The CDR3 nucleotides are TGTGCCAGCAGTGTGATGGAGGGGGCAGCTGGGGCCAACGTCCTGACTTTC.

The chain is built from TRBV4-1 and TRBJ2-3; D unresolved. Germline loops: CDR1 MGHRA, CDR2 YSYEKL. The length of the CDR3 is 12 residues. V lost 5 bases to trimming and J lost 2 bases, with 5 bases between them. The CDR3 DNA follows: TGCGCCAGCAGCTTACCCACAGATACGCAGTATTTT. Protein product: CASSLPTDTQYF.

This chain links TRBV4-1 with TRBJ2-7; possible D gene TRBD2, 6 bases. V was pared by 1 base and J by 3 bases, with 16 bases between. This CDR3 is built from 16 residues. The germline gives CDR1 MGHRA, CDR2 YSYEKL. The CDR3 reads CASSQGVAGPNYEQYF. As DNA, the CDR3 is TGCGCCAGCAGCCAAGGAGTGGCGGGGCCAAACTACGAGCAGTACTTC.

The chain has TRBV6-5 and TRBJ2-1; tentatively, D is TRBD1 or TRBD2 (5 bases each). Germline CDR1 reads MNHEY; CDR2 reads SVGAGI. The CDR3 contains 15 residues. Trimming shortened V by 5 bases and J by 0 bases, and 11 bases separated the two germline ends. CDR3: CASSPRGPSYNEQFF. The DNA of the CDR3 is TGTGCCAGCAGTCCCCGGGGACCCTCCTACAATGAGCAGTTCTTC.

V and J are TRBV11-2 and TRBJ1-5; 7 nucleotides agree with TRBD1. CDR1 SGHAT and CDR2 FQNNGV come from the germline V gene. J lost 7 bases, V lost 5 bases, and 5 bases had no gene match. This CDR3 spans 13 amino acids. The CDR3 here is CASSQGGDQPQHF. CDR3 bases: TGTGCCAGCAGCCAGGGGGGGGACCAGCCCCAGCATTTT.

The chain joins TRBV24-1 to TRBJ2-2; possible D gene TRBD2, 5 bases. Trimming stripped 3 bases from V and 5 bases from J, with 12 bases between. This CDR3 spans 15 amino acids. Germline V gene data show CDR1 as KGHDR and CDR2 as SFDVKD. The CDR3 region is CATSDRRRGTGELFF. DNA of the CDR3: TGTGCCACCAGTGATAGACGAAGAGGGACCGGGGAGCTGTTTTTT.

The chain links TRBV4-3 to TRBJ1-1; the D is unclear. Germline V CDR1 and CDR2: LGHNA, YSLEER. The CDR3 is 15 amino acids. V was shortened by 0 bases and J by 3 bases, with 11 bases between the two germline ends. The CDR3 here is CASSQEWAWDTEAFF. The CDR3 DNA reads as TGCGCCAGCAGCCAAGAGTGGGCGTGGGACACTGAAGCTTTCTTT.

The chain has TRBV9 and TRBJ2-7; D is perhaps TRBD1 or TRBD2 (6 bases each). V was cut by 6 bases and J by 3 bases, with 13 bases left in between. The CDR3 is 13 amino acids. CDR1 is SGDLS and CDR2 is YYNGEE in the germline V gene. This CDR3 is CASNARGVYEQYF. The CDR3 nucleotides are TGTGCCAGCAACGCGAGGGGGGTCTACGAGCAGTACTTC.

This sequence joins TRBV29-1 and TRBJ2-3; weak D call: TRBD2 (6 bases). The germline V gene has CDR1 SQVTM and CDR2 ANQGSEA. V was shortened by 7 bases and J by 5 bases, with 19 bases between the two germline ends. The CDR3 length is 14 residues. The CDR3 sequence: CSGGEAPLEDTQYF. Here the CDR3 DNA reads TGCAGCGGGGGGGAGGCCCCGTTAGAAGATACGCAGTATTTT.

The chain uses TRBV4-3 and TRBJ2-3, with D tentatively TRBD2 (5 bases). Germline V CDR1 and CDR2: LGHNA, YSLEER. The CDR3 extends over 17 amino acids. V was pared by 3 bases and J by 3 bases, with 19 bases between. CDR3: CASSHFGSGGGTDTQYF. The CDR3 nucleotides read TGCGCCAGCAGCCATTTTGGCAGCGGTGGCGGGACAGATACGCAGTATTTT.

This clone was observed once. Other DNA sequences from this sample encode an identical CDR3 as well. The rearrangement links TRBV6-2 or TRBV6-3 to TRBJ2-3, with D possibly matching TRBD1 (5 bases). The CDR3 extends over 15 amino acids. V lost 6 bases and J 6 bases, leaving 19 bases between the germline ends. Germline V gene lookup returns CDR1 MNHEY and CDR2 SVGEGT. The CDR3 region is CASSPQGIGSDTQYF. The DNA for the CDR3 is TGTGCCAGCAGCCCGCAGGGCATCGGATCGGATACGCAGTATTTT.

The J gene is TRBJ1-1, the V gene TRBV6-5; unclear D gene. Germline V gene sequence: CDR1 MNHEY, CDR2 SVGAGI. The CDR3 contains 13 residues. V lost 2 bases, J lost 3 bases, and 7 bases lay in between. The CDR3 DNA sequence: TGTGCCAGCAGTTACAGGGTTGACACTGAAGCTTTCTTT. Amino acid sequence: CASSYRVDTEAFF.

This clone is a singleton in its sample. The rearrangement uses TRBV28 and TRBJ2-7; D unclear. The CDR3 is 14 amino acids. V gave up 5 bases and J gave up 7 bases, with 18 bases separating them. Looked up from germline, CDR1 is MDHEN and CDR2 is SYDVKM. The CDR3 DNA is TGTGCCAGCAGTCTTTCCCCCTCGTCGCGGGAGCAGTACTTC. It encodes CASSLSPSSREQYF.

The J gene is TRBJ2-1, the V gene TRBV7-9; D is perhaps TRBD1 (5 bases). V lost 0 bases, J lost 3 bases, and 9 bases lay in between. From germline, CDR1 is SEHNR and CDR2 FQNEAQ (reference sequence). The CDR3 consists of 15 residues. The CDR3 is CASSLALTVYNEQFF. For the CDR3, the DNA is TGTGCCAGCAGCTTAGCCCTGACAGTCTACAATGAGCAGTTCTTC.

This chain links TRBV5-4 with TRBJ1-2; D is ambiguous. Trimming stripped 4 bases from V and 2 bases from J, with 12 bases between. The CDR3 extends over 14 amino acids. Germline V CDR1 and CDR2: SGHNT, YYREEE (reference sequence). CDR3 DNA sequence: TGTGCCAGCAGCACTCTGGGCACCAACTATGGCTACACCTTC. Its protein product is CASSTLGTNYGYTF.

This chain connects TRBV7-2 to TRBJ2-3; the D call may be TRBD1 or TRBD2 (5 bases each). The V gene's germline CDR1 is SGHTA and CDR2 FQGNSA. The length of the CDR3 is 15 residues. Trimming took off 0 bases at V and 2 bases at J, with 9 bases between the two ends. The CDR3 reads CASSLAGRFTDTQYF. As DNA, the CDR3 is TGTGCCAGCAGCTTAGCGGGACGGTTCACAGATACGCAGTATTTT. Looking up the rest from reference TRBV7-2 and TRBJ2-3 gives the full variable domain: GAGVSQSPSNKVTEKGKDVELRCDPISGHTALYWYRQSLGQGLEFLIYFQGNSAPDKSGLPSDRFSAERTGGSVSTLTIQRTQQEDSAVYLCASSLAGRFTDTQYFGPGTRLTVL.

The genes are TRBV28 and TRBJ1-4; D call uncertain. CDR1 and CDR2 from the germline V gene are MDHEN and SYDVKM. This CDR3 is built from 13 residues. V was trimmed by 3 bases and J by 8 bases, leaving 10 bases between them. For the CDR3, the DNA is TGTGCCAGCAGTTTCTCGCATCTAGAAAAACTGTTTTTT. Translated, it gives CASSFSHLEKLFF.